This is a list of T cell receptor beta chains from one sample in a study of shared clonotypes between healthy human individuals. Assay used: immunoSEQ multiplex PCR; TCRdb lists only in-frame clones, some missing. The data contain nearly 1,000,000 clones, roughly 72% of them singletons. Sample: memory CD4+ T cells sorted from blood. The receptors originated from a man between 18 and 29 years old in good health. CDR3s include the opening cysteine and the closing phenylalanine or tryptophan. Each record gives: clone size, V gene, J gene, D gene, CDR3 protein, CDR3 DNA. D genes are given only for firm matches. The listing skips clone size in some rows; elsewhere it reads once, few, many or a size class.

>-|TRBV6-5|TRBJ2-4|TRBD1
CASSKGQGAFQYF
TGTGCCAGCAGTAAGGGACAGGGGGCATTTCAGTACTTC
>-|TRBV7-9|TRBJ2-7|TRBD2
CASSGLAAYEQYF
TGTGCCAGTTCGGGACTAGCGGCCTACGAGCAGTACTTC
>-|TRBV6-6|TRBJ1-4|-
CASALGAATNEKLFF
TGTGCCAGCGCGTTGGGGGCGGCAACTAATGAAAAACTGTTTTTT
>-|TRBV7-9|TRBJ2-7|TRBD2
CASNNDGSGSYEQYF
TGTGCCAGCAACAACGATGGTAGCGGGTCCTACGAGCAGTACTTC
>-|TRBV2|TRBJ2-2|TRBD1
CASTGTGRGGELFF
TGTGCCAGCACGGGGACAGGTCGGGGCGGGGAGCTGTTTTTT
>-|TRBV7-9|TRBJ2-1|-
CASSLDLYNEQFF
TGTGCCAGCAGCTTGGACCTATACAATGAGCAGTTCTTC
>-|TRBV2|TRBJ2-5|-
CASRQPGTERGAQYF
TGTGCCAGCAGACAACCCGGGACGGAGCGTGGGGCCCAGTACTTC
>-|TRBV5-1|TRBJ1-5|-
CASSPDGVSQPQHF
TGCGCCAGCAGCCCGGACGGGGTATCTCAGCCCCAGCATTTT
>-|TRBV28|TRBJ1-3|TRBD1
CAVKTGAGNTIYF
TGTGCCGTAAAGACAGGGGCTGGAAACACCATATATTTT
>-|TRBV30|TRBJ1-2|TRBD1
CAWSNRDRVIYGYTF
TGTGCCTGGAGTAATCGAGACAGGGTAATCTACGGCTACACCTTC
>-|TRBV6-1|TRBJ2-7|TRBD1
CASSAQGAHLGEQYF
TGTGCCAGCAGTGCTCAGGGGGCGCATCTAGGGGAGCAGTACTTC
>-|TRBV11-2|TRBJ2-7|-
CASSFPGEQYF
TGTGCCAGCAGCTTCCCTGGCGAGCAGTACTTC
>-|TRBV10-3|TRBJ2-7|-
CAISTYPGIWEQYF
TGTGCCATCAGTACATATCCCGGGATTTGGGAGCAGTACTTC
>few|TRBV5-1|TRBJ2-5|TRBD2
CASSAGTSGRETQYF
TGCGCCAGCAGCGCCGGGACTAGCGGGAGGGAGACCCAGTACTTC
>-|TRBV5-1|TRBJ2-5|TRBD2
CASTKSGGAAETQYF
TGCGCCAGCACCAAGAGCGGGGGGGCGGCGGAGACCCAGTACTTC
>-|TRBV6-1|TRBJ1-5|-
CASSPAYLVNQPQHF
TGTGCCAGCTCTCCAGCATACTTAGTCAATCAGCCCCAGCATTTT
>-|TRBV5-5|TRBJ2-7|TRBD1
CASSSQGVQAYEQYF
TGTGCCAGCAGCTCCCAGGGGGTTCAGGCCTACGAGCAGTACTTC
>-|TRBV5-4|TRBJ2-1|TRBD2
CASSSPGLAGNNEQFF
TGTGCCAGCAGCTCCCCCGGACTAGCGGGGAACAATGAGCAGTTCTTC
>-|TRBV5-1|TRBJ1-3|-
CASSPGEPSGNTIYF
TGCGCCAGCAGTCCGGGGGAGCCTTCTGGAAACACCATATATTTT
>few|TRBV11-3|TRBJ2-2|-
CASSFSVGNTGELFF
TGTGCCAGCAGCTTTTCGGTAGGAAACACCGGGGAGCTGTTTTTT
>few|TRBV2|TRBJ2-5|-
CASHSGVETQYF
TGTGCCAGCCATAGCGGTGTGGAGACCCAGTACTTC
>-|TRBV7-2|TRBJ1-6|-
CASSLKGPGGVKDSPLHF
TGTGCCAGCAGCTTAAAAGGTCCAGGTGGGGTAAAGGACTCACCCCTCCACTTT
>-|TRBV25-1|TRBJ2-3|TRBD2
CASSDWTSGGPTDTQYF
TGTGCCAGCAGTGACTGGACTAGCGGGGGCCCAACCGATACGCAGTATTTT
>-|TRBV29-1|TRBJ1-6|TRBD1
CSVGQGGDNSPLHF
TGCAGCGTTGGACAGGGCGGCGATAATTCACCCCTCCACTTT
>once|TRBV7-2|TRBJ2-7|-
CASSLAQGVSEQYF
TGTGCCAGCAGCTTAGCGCAGGGAGTATCCGAGCAGTACTTC
>few|TRBV6-6|TRBJ1-2|TRBD1
CASSGGDRAGYGYTF
TGTGCCAGCTCAGGCGGGGACAGGGCAGGCTATGGCTACACCTTC
>-|TRBV19|TRBJ2-5|TRBD1
CASSTTGSETQYF
TGTGCCAGTAGTACGACAGGGTCGGAGACCCAGTACTTC
>-|TRBV18|TRBJ2-7|TRBD1
CASSPPSGQPYEQYF
TGTGCCAGCTCACCACCTTCGGGACAGCCCTACGAGCAGTACTTC
>-|TRBV7-6|TRBJ1-1|-
CASSPLGGLNTEAFF
TGTGCCAGCAGCCCTCTTGGGGGTTTGAACACTGAAGCTTTCTTT
>-|TRBV27|TRBJ2-7|-
CASSRQISYEQYF
TGTGCCAGCAGTCGACAGATCTCCTACGAGCAGTACTTC
>once|TRBV7-9|TRBJ2-1|-
CASSFGWVNEQFF
TGTGCCAGCAGCTTCGGGTGGGTCAATGAGCAGTTCTTC
>-|TRBV7-8|TRBJ2-1|-
CASSLDGVLGSNEQFF
TGTGCCAGCAGCTTAGATGGGGTTTTGGGTAGCAATGAGCAGTTCTTC
>-|TRBV10-3|TRBJ2-3|TRBD2
CAISENLAVPSTDTQYF
TGTGCCATCAGCGAAAATCTAGCGGTACCTAGCACAGATACGCAGTATTTT
>-|TRBV15|TRBJ2-3|-
CATSRDGKYADTQYF
TGTGCCACCAGCAGAGATGGGAAGTACGCAGATACGCAGTATTTT
>-|TRBV5-1|TRBJ2-2|TRBD1
CASSLAGQVNTGELFF
TGCGCCAGCAGCTTGGCAGGACAGGTGAACACCGGGGAGCTGTTTTTT
>-|TRBV6-1|TRBJ1-2|TRBD1
CASSERQGIGEGYTF
TGTGCCAGCAGTGAGCGACAGGGTATCGGAGAGGGCTACACCTTC
>-|TRBV15|TRBJ2-3|-
CATSGGTVSTDTQYF
TGTGCCACCAGCGGGGGGACAGTTAGCACAGATACGCAGTATTTT
>few|TRBV27|TRBJ2-1|-
CASSLGLMGRDRYNEQFF
TGTGCCAGCAGTTTAGGGCTCATGGGGCGGGACAGATACAATGAGCAGTTCTTC
>-|TRBV28|TRBJ2-1|-
CASSLSFSQFF
TGTGCCAGCAGTTTGAGTTTTTCTCAGTTCTTC
>once|TRBV7-9|TRBJ2-3|TRBD1
CASTVTGGSYTQYF
TGTGCCAGCACCGTGACAGGGGGAAGTTATACGCAGTATTTT